What follows is one TCR beta chain and its context. The length of the CDR3 is 14 residues. CDR1 WNHNN and CDR2 SYGVQD come from the germline V gene (reference sequence). Trimming left V 0 bases short and J 5 bases short, with 10 bases between. The source of the sample is a study of immune evolution from preneoplasia to lung adenocarcinoma. The assay was immunoSEQ multiplex PCR, and TCRdb's table has in-frame clones only and misses some. The sample has roughly 5,000 clones, more than 65% seen once. What was sequenced was FFPE adjacent normal lung tissue. The chain joins TRBV10-1 to TRBJ2-5; D gene uncertain. This clonotype originated in a person aged 55-85 years with lung adenocarcinoma. The CDR3, as DNA: TGCGCCAGCAGTGAGTCGAGGACCAGGGAGACCCAGTACTTC. It specifies CASSESRTRETQYF.